This TCR beta chain was identified in a study of low-dose radiotherapy and immunotherapy resistance in tumors. Across the whole study: Aspirin was taken orally by patients at 300 mg daily for four cycles from cycle 1 day 1.

This clonotype was seen at least ten times. Time point: after trial treatment. The treatment here: LDRT plus nivolumab, ipilimumab, low-dose cyclophosphamide and aspirin (RACIN trial). The CDR3 is 13 amino acids. CDR1 and CDR2 (germline): MNHEY, SMNVEV (reference sequence). Trimming removed 2 bases at V and 9 bases at J, with 11 bases between. Primers targeting TRAV and TRBV primed first-strand cDNA, covering alpha and beta chains. The authors amplified TCRs for approximately 18 PCR cycles with a constant-region primer and a V-primer adapter. TCRdb re-analysed the reads in MiXCR, keeping a single row per CDR3 protein. The repertoire holds roughly 40,000 distinct CDR3 sequences, with 25% to 30% as singletons.

The starting material was PBMCs, obtained after low-dose radiotherapy plus immunotherapy. The genes are TRBV27 and TRBJ2-1; D is ambiguous. This receptor was taken from a male donor with prostate cancer. The CDR3 protein is CASSLRNSGEQFF. CDR3 DNA sequence: TGTGCCAGCAGTTTAAGAAACTCCGGTGAGCAGTTCTTC.